This T cell receptor beta chain was profiled in a study of blood T cell repertoires in COVID-19. Whole-study context: Acute and convalescent COVID-19 samples came from the United States, Italy and Spain. In each case, the material was cDNA or gDNA derived from T cells, B-cell-depleted T cells, or PBMCs.

The data were produced by immunoSEQ multiplex PCR, yet TCRdb's version contains in-frame clones alone and is incomplete. The repertoire has 110,000 or so clones, roughly 80% of them found once; the top ten carry 8.5% to 9.5%. The trim removed 6 bases at V and 2 bases at J, leaving 9 bases unmatched. This CDR3 has 15 residues. Germline-derived CDR1 and CDR2 are MDHEN and SYDVKM. The J gene is TRBJ1-2, the V gene TRBV28; TRBD1 matches 7 bases. Sequencing was performed on peripheral blood. The sequence came from a woman between 70 and 85 years old with acute or convalescent COVID-19. In DNA, the CDR3 is TGTGCCAGCAGCACAGGGACAGAAAACAACTATGGCTACACCTTC. Protein: CASSTGTENNYGYTF.